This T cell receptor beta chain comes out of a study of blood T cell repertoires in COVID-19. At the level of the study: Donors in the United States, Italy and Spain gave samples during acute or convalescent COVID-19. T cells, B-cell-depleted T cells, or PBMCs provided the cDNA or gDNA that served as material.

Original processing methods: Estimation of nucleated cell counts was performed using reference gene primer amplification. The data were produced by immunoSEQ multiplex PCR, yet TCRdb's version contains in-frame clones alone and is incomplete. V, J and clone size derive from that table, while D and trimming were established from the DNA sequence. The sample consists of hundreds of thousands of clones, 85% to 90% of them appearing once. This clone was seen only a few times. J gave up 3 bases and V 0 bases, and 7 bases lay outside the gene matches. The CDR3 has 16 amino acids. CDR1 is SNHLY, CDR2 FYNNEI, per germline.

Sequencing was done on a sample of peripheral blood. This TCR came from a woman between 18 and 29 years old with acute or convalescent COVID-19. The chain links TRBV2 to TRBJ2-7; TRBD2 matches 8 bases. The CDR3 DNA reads TGTGCCAGCAGTGAAGCGCTAACGGGGGGGTTCTACGAGCAGTACTTC. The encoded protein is CASSEALTGGFYEQYF. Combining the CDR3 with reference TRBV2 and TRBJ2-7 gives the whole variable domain EPEVTQTPSHQVTQMGQEVILRCVPISNHLYFYWYRQILGQKVEFLVSFYNNEISEKSEIFDDQFSVERPDGSNFTLKIRSTKLEDSAMYFCASSEALTGGFYEQYFGPGTRLTVT.